These T cell receptor beta chains were read from a single sample in a study of graft-versus-host responses after intestinal transplantation. Libraries were prepared by immunoSEQ multiplex PCR; TCRdb keeps only in-frame clonotypes and omits some of them. The sample shows about 85,000 clones, more than 85% of them seen only once. No antigen has been identified for these receptors. Sample: unstimulated CD8+ T cells sorted from spleen or lymph node cells, taken before transplant. The receptors originated from a human donor who was the organ donor for an intestinal transplant. Both conserved end residues are part of each CDR3.

TRBV28,TRBJ2-3,CASRPTRTVSSTDTQYF
TRBV13,TRBJ1-2,CASSLGQGGYGYTF
TRBV11-2,TRBJ2-1,CASSLLAGAYNEQFF
TRBV27,TRBJ1-5,CASSLAGTGQPQHF
TRBV11-3,TRBJ1-4,CASSGRDSLNEKLFF
TRBV1,TRBJ2-3,CTSKERDYTDTQYF
TRBV7-2,TRBJ1-4,CASSAGFDEKLFF
TRBV4-1,TRBJ2-1,CASSQGLASGGDNEQFF
TRBV6-4,TRBJ2-1,CASSHGLASYNGQFF
TRBV9,TRBJ2-3,CASQRGSTDTQYF
TRBV6-4,TRBJ1-3,CASSDWDIPLGNTIYF
TRBV6-1,TRBJ1-2,CASSEQGTYGYTF
TRBV10-2,TRBJ2-2,CASRAPQGAPDTGELFF
TRBV10-3,TRBJ2-4,CAISPNRRDKDIQYF
TRBV11-2,TRBJ2-1,CASSLAWTEHNEQFF
TRBV6-5,TRBJ1-2,CASSWTPSLNYTF
TRBV29-1,TRBJ2-1,CSVQNALANSYNEQFF
TRBV14,TRBJ2-7,CASSQDTASGSYEQYF
TRBV27,TRBJ2-1,CASSSIGVSEQFF
TRBV6-4,TRBJ1-1,CASLGGIRDTEAFF
TRBV11-3,TRBJ2-6,CASSQDGFSGANVLTF
TRBV27,TRBJ2-2,CASSLGLMTGFITGELFF
TRBV6-4,TRBJ2-1,CASSDSAGSYNEQFF
TRBV13,TRBJ2-7,CASSLGPGGPREQYF
TRBV27,TRBJ1-6,CASSLTGTQSPLHF
TRBV5-4,TRBJ1-1,CASSPGTTSTEAFF
TRBV9,TRBJ2-5,CASSVADGRFGYQETQYF
TRBV11-2,TRBJ2-3,CASSLDSTADVTDTQYF
TRBV6-1,TRBJ1-1,CASSEGYTEAFF
TRBV6-6,TRBJ2-1,CASRLGGHNEQFF
TRBV29-1,TRBJ1-2,CSVPEGSDYGYTF
TRBV7-9,TRBJ1-2,CASSREIPGQGQEGYTF
TRBV27,TRBJ2-7,CASSFGLAGAHEQYF
TRBV19,TRBJ2-5,CARPLTGGKETQYF
TRBV11-3,TRBJ2-1,CASSPYTSGSSYNEQFF
TRBV5-4,TRBJ1-2,CASSSWESNYGYTF
TRBV5-4,TRBJ1-4,CASRDGGGEKLFF
TRBV6-1,TRBJ1-5,CARLRRSEQPQHF
TRBV4-1,TRBJ1-6,CASSHDSENSPLHF
TRBV27,TRBJ2-7,CASSLSGGGAYEQYF
TRBV4-2,TRBJ2-7,CASAIFGGAYEQYF
TRBV7-9,TRBJ2-5,CASSSPTDQETQYF
TRBV6-5,TRBJ2-7,CASSEGSPEQYF
TRBV5-5,TRBJ2-7,CASSPTSSSEQYF
TRBV10-2,TRBJ2-7,CASSESETGGYEQYF
TRBV4-1,TRBJ1-5,CASSQATGVNQPQHF
TRBV11-2,TRBJ2-1,CASSYHEGVLYNEQFF
TRBV4-2,TRBJ2-3,CASSQDGRATDTQYF
TRBV7-9,TRBJ1-3,CASSLGFQDGNTIYF
TRBV4-2,TRBJ2-3,CASSQPGSTDTQYF
TRBV4-1,TRBJ2-5,CASSQEGFLKRETQYF
TRBV7-6,TRBJ2-5,CASSLALDQETQYF
TRBV6-5,TRBJ1-3,CATMDGGNTIYF